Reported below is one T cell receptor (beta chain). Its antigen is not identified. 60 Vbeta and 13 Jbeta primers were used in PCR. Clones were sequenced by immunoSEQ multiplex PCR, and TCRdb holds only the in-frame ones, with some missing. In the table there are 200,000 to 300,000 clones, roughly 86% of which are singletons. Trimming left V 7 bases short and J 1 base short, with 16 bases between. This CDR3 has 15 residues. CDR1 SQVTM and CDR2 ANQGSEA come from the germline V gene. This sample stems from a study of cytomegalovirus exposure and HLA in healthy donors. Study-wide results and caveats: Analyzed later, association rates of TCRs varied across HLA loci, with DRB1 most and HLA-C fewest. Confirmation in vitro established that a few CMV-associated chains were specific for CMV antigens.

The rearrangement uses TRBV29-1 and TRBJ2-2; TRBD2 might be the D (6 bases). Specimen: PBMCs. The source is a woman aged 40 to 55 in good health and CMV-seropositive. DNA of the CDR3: TGCAGCGCACTTAGGGGTAGCGGGAACACCGGGGAGCTGTTTTTT. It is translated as CSALRGSGNTGELFF.